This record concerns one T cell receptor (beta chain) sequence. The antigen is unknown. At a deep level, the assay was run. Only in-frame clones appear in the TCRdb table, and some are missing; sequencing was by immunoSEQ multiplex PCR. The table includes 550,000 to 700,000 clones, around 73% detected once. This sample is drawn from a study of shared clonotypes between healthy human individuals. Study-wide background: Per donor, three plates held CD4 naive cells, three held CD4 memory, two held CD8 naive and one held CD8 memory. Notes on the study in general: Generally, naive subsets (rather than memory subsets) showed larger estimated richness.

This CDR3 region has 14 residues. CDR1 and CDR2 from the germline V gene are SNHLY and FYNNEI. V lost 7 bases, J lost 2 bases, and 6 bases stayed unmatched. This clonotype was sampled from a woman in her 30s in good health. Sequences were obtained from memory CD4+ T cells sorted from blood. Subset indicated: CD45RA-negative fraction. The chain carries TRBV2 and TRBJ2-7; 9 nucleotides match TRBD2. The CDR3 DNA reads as TGTGCCAGCATCCAGCGGGAGGCGACCTACGAGCAGTACTTC. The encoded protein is CASIQREATYEQYF.